The 26 T cell receptor beta chains reported below all come from one sample, sequenced in a study of neurological immune-mediated disorders. TCRdb re-derived calls from the 5' RACE reads in MiXCR, one entry per CDR3 protein. The sample lists about 45,000 distinct CDR3 sequences; approximately 12% were seen once. Time point meaning: longitudinal time-point 3. Input material: PBMCs. The receptor source for this set is a man aged 25 to 40 in good health.

Ten or more counts support this clonotype. The genes are TRBV7-2 and TRBJ2-2; D unclear. The CDR3 runs to 13 residues. Germline lookup yields CDR1 SGHTA and CDR2 FQGNSA. V lost 6 bases and J lost 8, with 13 bases in between. The CDR3 DNA is TGTGCCAGCAGTTCTGGGTGGGAAGGGGAGCTGTTTTTT. Translating it yields CASSSGWEGELFF.

This clonotype was picked up many times. V and J are TRBV20-1 and TRBJ2-2, with unresolved D. Germline CDR1 DFQATT, CDR2 SNEGSKA (reference sequence). The CDR3 spans 13 residues. V was clipped by 5 bases and J by 2 bases, with 9 bases between them. The CDR3 region has the DNA TGCAGTGCTCCGGGCACTAACACCGGGGAGCTGTTTTTT. Its protein is CSAPGTNTGELFF.

By proportion, this clonotype is medium-sized (0.01 to 0.1%). The V call is TRBV12-3 or TRBV12-4, the J call TRBJ2-1; 9 bases agree with TRBD1. Trimming removed 4 bases from V and 8 bases from J; junction bases left unmatched: 9. This CDR3 comprises 15 residues. CDR3 coding DNA: TGTGCCAGCAGTTATAGGACAGGGGAAGGTGATGAGCAGTTCTTC. It yields the protein CASSYRTGEGDEQFF.

Ten or more counts support this clonotype. The chain links TRBV12-3 or TRBV12-4 to TRBJ1-5, with no clear D. This CDR3 is 14 amino acids long. V lost 6 bases to trimming and J lost 1 base, with 10 bases between them. The CDR3: CASSDISSNQPQHF. Here the CDR3 DNA reads TGTGCCAGCAGCGATATATCAAGCAATCAGCCCCAGCATTTT.

J is TRBJ2-3 and V is TRBV12-3 or TRBV12-4, with 8 positions matching TRBD2. The CDR3 covers 17 residues. With 5 bases clipped from V and 4 bases from J, the junction kept 14 bases outside the gene matches. CDR3 protein: CASSLTPSSGNSDTQYF. The CDR3 DNA sequence: TGTGCCAGCAGTCTAACTCCTAGTAGCGGGAACTCAGATACGCAGTATTTT.

Many counts were recorded for this clonotype. CDR3 region: CASSDRVESPLHF. CDR3 bases: TGTGCCAGCAGTGACAGGGTTGAATCACCCCTCCACTTT. The rearrangement links TRBV6-1 to TRBJ1-6; possibly TRBD1 for D (5 bases). This CDR3 contains 13 residues. V gave up 3 bases and J gave up 10 bases, with 10 bases separating them. CDR1 MNHNS and CDR2 SASEGT come from the germline V gene.

This clonotype showed up many times. The chain joins TRBV24-1 to TRBJ1-5, with 7 bases identical to TRBD1. This CDR3 comprises 13 residues. Looked up from germline, CDR1 is KGHDR and CDR2 is SFDVKD. Trimming removed 9 bases from V and 7 bases from J; junction bases left unmatched: 8. The CDR3 DNA is TGTGCCACCGCTCAGGGGGTTGAGCAGCCCCAGCATTTT. Amino acid sequence: CATAQGVEQPQHF.

This clonotype was seen only a few times. The gene calls are TRBV7-6 and TRBJ2-5; 12 bases align to TRBD2. With 6 bases clipped from V and 4 bases from J, the junction kept 6 bases outside the gene matches. The CDR3 loop spans 15 amino acids. Germline V gives CDR1 SGHVS, CDR2 FNYEAQ. The CDR3 coding sequence is TGTGCCAGCAGACGACTAGCGGGAGTTGGAGAGACCCAGTACTTC. Its protein product is CASRRLAGVGETQYF.

This clonotype was picked up many times. The genes are TRBV29-1 and TRBJ2-2; 9 nucleotides match TRBD1. CDR1 and CDR2 from the germline V gene are SQVTM and ANQGSEA. CDR3 length: 15 amino acids. V was pared by 2 bases and J by 2 bases, with 3 bases of the junction left unmatched. The CDR3: CSVEWTGANTGELFF. Here the CDR3 DNA reads TGCAGCGTTGAATGGACAGGGGCAAACACCGGGGAGCTGTTTTTT.

This clonotype appeared many times. The CDR3 reads CASSSPTGNYEQYF. CDR3 sequence (DNA): TGTGCCAGCAGCTCCCCGACAGGGAACTACGAGCAGTACTTC. The rearrangement joins TRBV7-6 to TRBJ2-7; 7 positions match TRBD1. The germline CDR1 and CDR2 sequences are SGHVS and FNYEAQ. The CDR3 has 14 amino acids. The J segment lost 3 bases and the V segment lost 4 bases, leaving 6 bases of the junction unmatched.

Details on this clonotype: This may stem from a read error, because a much larger clone lies one nucleotide away. The chain combines TRBV6-6 with TRBJ2-1, with D possibly matching TRBD2 (5 bases). The germline V and J ends were trimmed by 10 bases and 5 bases, with 15 bases remaining between them. The CDR3 spans 13 residues. CDR1 and CDR2 from the germline V gene are MNHNY and SVGAGI (reference sequence). The CDR3 nucleotides are TGTGCCAACCAACTAGTTACCGACAATGAGCAGTTCTTC. Protein sequence: CANQLVTDNEQFF.

Many counts were recorded for this clonotype. The rearrangement links TRBV5-1 to TRBJ2-1, with a weak D call TRBD1 (5 bases). Per germline, CDR1 SGHRS and CDR2 YFSETQ. V lost 1 base and J 8 bases, leaving 16 bases between the germline ends. The CDR3 has 15 residues. The CDR3 here is CASSLIAGNVDEQFF. The CDR3 DNA reads TGCGCCAGCAGCTTGATCGCAGGGAATGTCGATGAGCAGTTCTTC.

In its sample, this clonotype was seen once. A much larger clone differs from this one at a single base, so this may be a read error. The chain joins TRBV20-1 to TRBJ2-1, with a weak D call TRBD2 (5 bases). V was pared by 5 bases and J by 8 bases, with 19 bases between. The CDR3 loop spans 14 amino acids. CDR1 and CDR2 from the germline V gene are DFQATT and SNEGSKA (reference sequence). DNA for the CDR3: TGCAGTGCTCTGCGTGGGCCCCCGGGGTATGAGCAGTTCTTC. It encodes CSALRGPPGYEQFF.

This clonotype was picked up many times. The chain combines TRBV3-1 with TRBJ2-6, with D possibly called TRBD1 or TRBD2 (5 bases each). V was clipped by 0 bases and J by 0 bases, with 15 bases between them. The CDR3 runs to 19 residues. In germline, CDR1 is LGHDT, CDR2 YNNKEL (reference sequence). The CDR3: CASSQDRGRLDSGANVLTF. For the CDR3, the DNA is TGTGCCAGCAGCCAAGATCGGGGCAGACTTGACTCTGGGGCCAACGTCCTGACTTTC.

The sample holds many counts of this clonotype. The V and J genes are TRBV4-1 and TRBJ2-7; D remains unclear. The germline gives CDR1 MGHRA, CDR2 YSYEKL. Trimming stripped 0 bases from V and 3 bases from J, with 6 bases between. The CDR3 sequence is 13 residues long. This chain's CDR3 is CASSQDSSYEQYF. The CDR3 region has the DNA TGCGCCAGCAGCCAAGATTCCAGCTACGAGCAGTACTTC.

This clonotype has ten or more counts. The chain employs TRBV9 and TRBJ2-7, with D tentatively TRBD2 (5 bases). Germline-derived CDR1 and CDR2 are SGDLS and YYNGEE. The V end lost 3 bases, the J end lost 1 base, and 8 bases lay between the germline ends. The CDR3 is 13 amino acids. The DNA of the CDR3 is TGTGCCAGCAGCGGATGGGAGTCCTACGAGCAGTACTTC. This gives the protein CASSGWESYEQYF.

CDR3 DNA: TGCAACAGCAGGACAGCCGGGACTAGCAACTACGAGCAGTACTTC. Encoded protein: CNSRTAGTSNYEQYF. The chain couples TRBV5-1 to TRBJ2-7; 9 bases fit TRBD2. In germline, CDR1 is SGHRS, CDR2 YFSETQ. CDR3 length: 15 amino acids.

This clonotype was seen many times. The chain carries TRBV10-3 and TRBJ2-2; TRBD2 might be the D (5 bases). The CDR3 has 16 amino acids. The germline V and J ends were trimmed by 1 base and 0 bases, with 9 bases remaining between them. In germline, CDR1 is ENHRY, CDR2 SYGVKD. CDR3 bases: TGTGCCATCAGTGAGTTTGACGGGGCGAACACCGGGGAGCTGTTTTTT. This gives the protein CAISEFDGANTGELFF.

This clonotype has at least ten counts. The chain carries TRBV28 and TRBJ1-5, with a weak D call TRBD1 (6 bases). CDR1 is MDHEN, CDR2 SYDVKM, per germline. The germline V and J ends were trimmed by 2 bases and 1 base, with 21 bases remaining between them. The CDR3 sequence is 19 residues long. The DNA for the CDR3 is TGTGCCAGCAGTTTAACGCTTTACAGGGCCGGGATGAGCAATCAGCCCCAGCATTTT. It is translated as CASSLTLYRAGMSNQPQHF.

The J gene is TRBJ2-7, the V gene TRBV6-1; 11 bases agree with TRBD2. The V gene end was trimmed by 2 bases and the J gene end by 4 bases; junction bases not matched to a gene: 4. This CDR3 region has 15 residues. Germline V gene data show CDR1 as MNHNS and CDR2 as SASEGT. In DNA, the CDR3 is TGTGCCAGCAGTGAATGGCTAGCGGGAGGTTACGAGCAGTACTTC. It codes for CASSEWLAGGYEQYF.

There are many counts of this clonotype. The gene calls are TRBV5-1 and TRBJ2-3; perhaps D is TRBD1 or TRBD2 (5 bases each). Trimming pared 6 bases from V and 4 bases from J, leaving 21 bases between. The CDR3 length is 16 residues. Germline CDR1 is SGHRS and CDR2 is YFSETQ. CDR3 in DNA: TGCGCCAGCACCGATTGGCTAGTATCGGGGCCAGATACGCAGTATTTT. Its translation: CASTDWLVSGPDTQYF.

The sample holds many counts of this clonotype. The chain employs TRBV4-1 and TRBJ2-1; possibly TRBD1 for D (5 bases). The germline V gene has CDR1 MGHRA and CDR2 YSYEKL. This CDR3 region has 14 residues. V was cut by 1 base and J by 9 bases, with 13 bases left in between. The CDR3 DNA reads as TGCGCCAGCAGCCAAGTCCAGGGAATCGGTGAGCAGTTCTTC. This gives the protein CASSQVQGIGEQFF.

This clonotype is medium-sized. This chain uses TRBV12-3 or TRBV12-4 with TRBJ1-5; TRBD1 is a possible D gene (6 bases). Trimming took 1 base from V and 4 from J, leaving 14 bases between them. The CDR3 runs to 16 residues. This chain's CDR3 is CASSLDYRVGNQPQHF. As DNA, the CDR3 is TGTGCCAGCAGTTTAGATTACAGGGTAGGAAATCAGCCCCAGCATTTT.

As regards this clonotype: The junction departs from the called germline gene at one end, perhaps through a read error. V gene TRBV7-2 combines with J gene TRBJ2-2, with a weak D call TRBD2 (5 bases). From germline, CDR1 is SGHTA and CDR2 FQGNSA. The CDR3 sequence is 16 residues long. CDR3 amino acids: CASSLLAGTNIGELFF. The CDR3 DNA is TGTGCCAGCAGCTTACTAGCTGGAACTAACATCGGGGAGCTGTTTTTT.

This clonotype was detected many times. The chain links TRBV5-1 to TRBJ2-3; no definite D call. Germline V gene sequence: CDR1 SGHRS, CDR2 YFSETQ. Deletions cut 3 bases from V and 2 bases from J, with 10 bases between. CDR3 length: 14 residues. CDR3 loop: CASSSERSTDTQYF. The DNA for the CDR3 is TGCGCCAGCAGCTCGGAGAGATCCACAGATACGCAGTATTTT. Complete variable domain (other parts from reference TRBV5-1 and TRBJ2-3): KAGVTQTPRYLIKTRGQQVTLSCSPISGHRSVSWYQQTPGQGLQFLFEYFSETQRNKGNFPGRFSGRQFSNSRSEMNVSTLELGDSALYLCASSSERSTDTQYFGPGTRLTVL.

Many counts were recorded for this clonotype. The V and J genes are TRBV7-9 and TRBJ2-7; 7 bases fit TRBD1. The CDR3 sequence is 15 residues long. Germline V lookup: CDR1 SEHNR, CDR2 FQNEAQ (reference sequence). V shed 0 bases, J shed 6 bases, and the junction held 8 bases outside the gene matches. The CDR3 protein is CASSLAGTELVEQYF. The CDR3 region has the DNA TGTGCCAGCAGCTTAGCGGGGACAGAATTAGTCGAGCAGTACTTC.